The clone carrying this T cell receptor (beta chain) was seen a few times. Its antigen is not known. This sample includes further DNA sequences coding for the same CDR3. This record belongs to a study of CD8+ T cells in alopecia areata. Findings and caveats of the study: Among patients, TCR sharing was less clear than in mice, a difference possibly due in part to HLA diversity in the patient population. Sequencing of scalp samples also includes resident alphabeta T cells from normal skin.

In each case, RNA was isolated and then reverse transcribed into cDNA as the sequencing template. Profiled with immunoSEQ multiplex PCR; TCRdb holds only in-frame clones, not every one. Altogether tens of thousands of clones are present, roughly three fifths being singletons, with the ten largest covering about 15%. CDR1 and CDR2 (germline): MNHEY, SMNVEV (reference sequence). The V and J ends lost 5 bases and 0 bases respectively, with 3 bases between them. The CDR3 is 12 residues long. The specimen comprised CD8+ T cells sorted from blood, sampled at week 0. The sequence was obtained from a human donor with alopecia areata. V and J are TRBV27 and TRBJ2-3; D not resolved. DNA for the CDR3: TGTGCCAGCAGTCCTAGCACAGATACGCAGTATTTT. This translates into CASSPSTDTQYF.